These T cell receptor beta chains were read from a single sample in a study of cytomegalovirus exposure and HLA in healthy donors. Generated by immunoSEQ multiplex PCR, the TCRdb table keeps only in-frame clones and is missing some. Of fewer than 150,000 clones listed, less than 85% are singletons. Sequencing was carried out using PBMCs. The receptors stem from a man in his forties in good health and CMV-seropositive. Each CDR3 is given without its conserved first and last residue.

v_gene	CDR3aa
TRBV6-6	ASSSSTGLHYGYT
TRBV4-1	ASSQDSGGSHLQYEQY
TRBV10-3	AISESGGTSTDTQY
TRBV2	ASSERGRESAGELF
TRBV5-1	AAGFKWQAGSYNSPLH
TRBV7-9	ASSSRDRGPYEQY
TRBV2	ATRGFTDTQY
TRBV28	ASSKWTGGNSNQPQH
TRBV30	AWRALTSLNYGYT
TRBV7-9	ASSLGGTSGRSSYEQY
TRBV6-1	ASEQTYGYT
TRBV19	ASVSTGISTDTQY
TRBV7-8	ASSLGQGGNYGYT
TRBV15	ATSRDTSGGDEQF
TRBV6-5	ASRKQGHFEAF
TRBV2	ASSSDRDTQY
TRBV29-1	SVVTSVFQTYEQY
TRBV6-6	ASSQLAGGLNEQF
TRBV27	ASSLVGQGVYGYT
TRBV30	AWRDPGTGRAGELF
TRBV6-1	ATSLGGGSYNEQF
TRBV6-6	ASRATVRQPQH
TRBV5-6	ASSFMNTEAF
TRBV10-3	AITRARGTYEQY
TRBV12-5	ASSTGNEQY
TRBV29-1	SVSGGRGHYEQF
TRBV5-1	ASSSIGRGLNTEAF
TRBV21-1	ASSKVESGRASGANVLT
TRBV2	ASSGGEKEKLF
TRBV28	ASSLSARARNEQY
TRBV4-1	ASSLPTGDTQY
TRBV27	ASSLAWSYSNQPQH
TRBV6-1	ASSEGEGRGSPLH
TRBV10-3	AISADRNTEAF
TRBV5-6	ASSLLRTEAF
TRBV7-9	ASSSAGGRSGELF
TRBV5-1	ASSTRTSGADTQY
TRBV19	ASSFLRDRSYEQY
TRBV21-1	ASSKSFHREY
TRBV10-1	ASSEYRGTDTQY
TRBV9	ASSVVPGLDTGELF
TRBV7-9	ASSPGVYTYEQY
TRBV4-1	ASSYGQGRYEQY